Listed here is a single TCR beta chain. Its antigen is unidentified. The sample originates from a study of cytomegalovirus exposure and HLA in healthy donors. Regarding the study as a whole: A few of the chains that were CMV-associated were confirmed in vitro to be specific for CMV antigens.

Germline-derived CDR1 and CDR2 are LNHNV and YYDKDF (reference sequence). The CDR3 length is 15 residues. Between the trimmed V and J ends, which lost 0 bases and 3 bases, there was a span of 9 bases. The PCR was carried out with 60 Vbeta primers and 13 Jbeta primers. Clones were sequenced by immunoSEQ multiplex PCR, and TCRdb holds only the in-frame ones, with some missing. The data show some 100,000 clones, about three quarters seen once. This TCR came from a female donor in good health and CMV-seronegative. The source material was PBMCs. The chain uses TRBV15 and TRBJ1-5; tentatively, D is TRBD1 (6 bases). CDR3 in DNA: TGTGCCACCAGCAGAGATATGGGACACAATCAGCCCCAGCATTTT. Amino acid sequence: CATSRDMGHNQPQHF.